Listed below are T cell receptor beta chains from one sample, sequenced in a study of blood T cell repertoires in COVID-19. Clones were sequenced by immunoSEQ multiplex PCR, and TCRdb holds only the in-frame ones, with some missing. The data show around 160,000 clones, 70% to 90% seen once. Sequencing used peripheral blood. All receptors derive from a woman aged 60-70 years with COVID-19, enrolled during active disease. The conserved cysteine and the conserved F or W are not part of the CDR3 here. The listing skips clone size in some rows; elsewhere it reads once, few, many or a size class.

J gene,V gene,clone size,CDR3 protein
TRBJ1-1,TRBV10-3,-,AIREAGDMNTEAF
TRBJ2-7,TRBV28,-,ASSFSLASLSYEQY
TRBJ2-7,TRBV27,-,ASSPGPLPYEQY
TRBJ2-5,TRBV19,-,ASSPSRQGSQETQY
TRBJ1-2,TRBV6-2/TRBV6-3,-,ASSPSHSAGGYT
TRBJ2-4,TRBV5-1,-,ASSLSVGGRNIQY
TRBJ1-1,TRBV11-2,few,ASSLYRATEAF
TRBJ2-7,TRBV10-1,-,ASSESWAPYEQY
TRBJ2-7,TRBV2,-,ASSEARLAGLRAEQY
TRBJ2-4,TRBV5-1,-,ASSLSGGNIQY
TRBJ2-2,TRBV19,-,ASTQGQNTGELF
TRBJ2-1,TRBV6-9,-,ASSYTQTSGGDNEQF
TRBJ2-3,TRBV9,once,ASSVGGAADTDTQY
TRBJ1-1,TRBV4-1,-,ASSQLPGQAMNTEAF
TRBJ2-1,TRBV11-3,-,ASSLGAGISYNEQF
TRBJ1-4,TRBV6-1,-,ASSEAAGLNEKLF
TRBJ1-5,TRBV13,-,ASSLGPRARSNQPQH